These 10 T cell receptor beta chains originate from one sample sequenced in a study of CD8+ T cells in alopecia areata. Specified treatment: oral pan-JAK inhibitor, 5-10 mg twice daily. In each case, RNA was isolated and then reverse transcribed into cDNA as the sequencing template. Using immunoSEQ multiplex PCR, the repertoire was profiled, and TCRdb retains in-frame clones only, with some absent. The table includes over 85,000 clones, approximately 66% detected once. Sequencing was performed on CD8+ T cells sorted from blood, taken at week 4, from a patient treated with tofacitinib. The receptors were sampled from a human donor with alopecia areata.

This chain connects TRBV25-1 to TRBJ2-7, with unresolved D. Looked up from germline, CDR1 is MGHDK and CDR2 is SYGVNS. The CDR3 totals 14 residues. V was clipped by 3 bases and J by 0 bases, with 9 bases between them. The DNA of the CDR3 is TGTGCCAGCAGTGACAGCCTTCTCTCCTACGAGCAGTACTTC. Translating gives CASSDSLLSYEQYF.

The genes are TRBV5-1 and TRBJ1-6; TRBD1 is a possible D gene (5 bases). The CDR3 consists of 12 residues. Trimming removed 1 base at V and 10 bases at J, with 6 bases between. CDR1 is SGHRS, CDR2 YFSETQ, per germline. CDR3 sequence reads: CASSLRGSPLHF. The CDR3 bases are TGCGCCAGCAGCTTGCGGGGCTCACCCCTCCACTTT. The variable domain in full, with the rest retrieved from reference TRBV5-1 and TRBJ1-6, is KAGVTQTPRYLIKTRGQQVTLSCSPISGHRSVSWYQQTPGQGLQFLFEYFSETQRNKGNFPGRFSGRQFSNSRSEMNVSTLELGDSALYLCASSLRGSPLHFGNGTRLTVT.

The chain is built from TRBV7-9 and TRBJ1-2; 7 bases line up with TRBD1. Germline assignment: CDR1 SEHNR and CDR2 FQNEAQ (reference sequence). This CDR3 has 16 residues. The junction had 10 bases not matched to a gene; V was cut back by 5 bases and J by 1 base. Here the CDR3 DNA reads TGTGCCAGCAGCCCGACGACAGGGCCGCTTAACTATGGCTACACCTTC. The encoded protein is CASSPTTGPLNYGYTF. Full variable domain (outside the CDR3, taken from reference TRBV7-9 and TRBJ1-2): DTGVSQNPRHKITKRGQNVTFRCDPISEHNRLYWYRQTLGQGPEFLTYFQNEAQLEKSRLLSDRFSAERPKGSFSTLEIQRTEQGDSAMYLCASSPTTGPLNYGYTFGSGTRLTVV.

The CDR3 DNA reads TGTGCCAGCAGCTTAGTCGGGCCTGAAGCTTTCTTT. Amino acid sequence: CASSLVGPEAFF. V usage is TRBV7-9 and J usage is TRBJ1-1; D is unresolved. This CDR3 contains 12 residues. Looked up from germline, CDR1 is SEHNR and CDR2 is FQNEAQ (reference sequence). V was pared by 1 base and J by 6 bases, with 6 bases between.

V is TRBV7-9 and J is TRBJ2-3; 10 positions match TRBD2. Germline V gene sequence: CDR1 SEHNR, CDR2 FQNEAQ (reference sequence). With V trimmed by 2 bases and J by 4 bases, 3 bases remained unmatched. This CDR3 has 15 residues. CDR3 in DNA: TGTGCCAGCAGCTTACTAGCGGGAGTGGCAGATACGCAGTATTTT. Translated, it gives CASSLLAGVADTQYF.

The J gene is TRBJ2-1, the V gene TRBV9; D not resolved. Germline CDR1 and CDR2: SGDLS and YYNGEE. V gave up 0 bases and J gave up 7 bases, with 8 bases separating them. The CDR3 runs to 13 residues. The CDR3 spells CASSVALRNEQFF. DNA of the CDR3: TGTGCCAGCAGCGTAGCTTTACGGAATGAGCAGTTCTTC.

J is TRBJ1-4 and V is TRBV4-3; D unclear. Germline V lookup: CDR1 LGHNA, CDR2 YSLEER. The CDR3 is 15 amino acids. V dropped 0 bases and J dropped 0 bases, with 5 bases sitting between them. The CDR3 here is CASSQESTTNEKLFF. Here the CDR3 DNA reads TGCGCCAGCAGCCAAGAGAGTACAACTAATGAAAAACTGTTTTTT.

This chain joins TRBV7-9 and TRBJ1-2, with D possibly being TRBD1 (6 bases). CDR1 is SEHNR and CDR2 is FQNEAQ in the germline V gene (reference sequence). The CDR3 spans 17 residues. Trimming took 2 bases from V and 0 from J, leaving 16 bases between them. CDR3 DNA sequence: TGTGCCAGCAGCTTATCCCTCTCAGGGGCGCCTAACTATGGCTACACCTTC. Translation: CASSLSLSGAPNYGYTF.

The rearrangement links TRBV29-1 to TRBJ1-1, with unresolved D. Germline CDR1 and CDR2: SQVTM and ANQGSEA. Deletions cut 6 bases from V and 0 bases from J, with 14 bases between. This CDR3 comprises 14 residues. The chain's CDR3 is CSVVPETVNTEAFF. In DNA, the CDR3 is TGCAGCGTCGTCCCCGAAACGGTGAACACTGAAGCTTTCTTT.

The chain joins TRBV4-1 to TRBJ2-7; 7 bases are a match to TRBD1. Germline V gene sequence: CDR1 MGHRA, CDR2 YSYEKL. J gave up 10 bases and V 3 bases, and 3 bases lay outside the gene matches. The CDR3 sequence is 11 residues long. The DNA of the CDR3 is TGCGCCAGCAGCCAGGGGACAGAACAGTACTTC. Translation gives CASSQGTEQYF.